This record covers a single T cell receptor beta chain. Additional DNA sequences in this sample encode the identical CDR3. With 4 bases clipped from V and 3 bases from J, the junction kept 12 bases outside the gene matches. This CDR3 comprises 17 residues. Germline CDR1 is GTSNPN and CDR2 is SVGIG (reference sequence). Here immunoSEQ multiplex PCR was the method, and the copy in TCRdb shows in-frame clones only, minus some. The repertoire has tens of thousands of clones, around four fifths of them found once; the top ten carry 7.8%. This entry is derived from a study of glioma-infiltrating T cells after dendritic cell vaccination.

The chain links TRBV30 to TRBJ1-6, with TRBD1 matching over 7 bases. This specimen was blood, taken before dendritic cell vaccination. This clonotype was sampled from a human donor with glioblastoma. The CDR3 spells CAWKDRNQIIYNSPLHF. The CDR3 bases are TGTGCCTGGAAGGACAGGAACCAGATCATCTATAATTCACCCCTCCACTTT.